These T cell receptor beta chains were read from a single sample in a study of technical replicates of blood from a handful of donors. Assay: immunoSEQ multiplex PCR; the TCRdb copy retains only in-frame clones and omits some. The sample lists under 90,000 clones, about 97% occurring once. Sequencing was performed on T cells isolated from PBMCs. These receptors were obtained from a human donor in good health. Both conserved end residues are trimmed from each CDR3.

cdr3_aa j_call v_call
ASSFSAGPGETQY TRBJ2-5 TRBV11-3
ASSSGGNTIY TRBJ1-3 TRBV5-4
ASSFYSGANVLT TRBJ2-6 TRBV27
ASRFSAESTDTQY TRBJ2-3 TRBV7-9
ASRGGNTEAF TRBJ1-1 TRBV5-1
ASSPWDREGMNTEAF TRBJ1-1 TRBV19
ASSLWTGSSYEQY TRBJ2-7 TRBV27
ASSQAPAGGPSQETQY TRBJ2-5 TRBV4-1
ASSPRGRGDNEQF TRBJ2-1 TRBV27
ASSRRFNTEAF TRBJ1-1 TRBV7-2
ASKSGESGEKLF TRBJ1-4 TRBV6-1
AWSREVGQARGYGYT TRBJ1-2 TRBV30
ASSQGETTIPTDTQY TRBJ2-3 TRBV4-2
ASSLIPGQGGSTEAF TRBJ1-1 TRBV7-3
ASSLTGGNSYEQY TRBJ2-7 TRBV5-1
ASSYQQGALRKF TRBJ2-1 TRBV5-6
AWSALPMNTEAF TRBJ1-1 TRBV30
ASKAGAFGWAPYNEQF TRBJ2-1 TRBV27
AWSVVSGASPLH TRBJ1-6 TRBV30
ASSHEDRDGNTIY TRBJ1-3 TRBV4-1
ASSDRLAGGTDTQY TRBJ2-3 TRBV7-8
ASSLAGGLVEKLF TRBJ1-4 TRBV5-6
ASTAVGTAFTDTQY TRBJ2-3 TRBV5-1
ASSPGTGPYEQY TRBJ2-7 TRBV19
ASSLSFILGTGTEQF TRBJ2-1 TRBV5-6
ASSDKRGYQETQY TRBJ2-5 TRBV6-1
ASGLVLSGRHNEQF TRBJ2-1 TRBV12-5
ASRPRTSRDEQF TRBJ2-1 TRBV6-5
ASSLAPGQGSSYEQY TRBJ2-7 TRBV7-6
ASSSGGYPYNEQF TRBJ2-1 TRBV27
ASNSRGEHEKLF TRBJ1-4 TRBV28
ASSYGRGWETQY TRBJ2-5 TRBV6-5
ASSPTGAGHPSYNEQF TRBJ2-1 TRBV28
ASSEGGLNEQY TRBJ2-7 TRBV6-1
ASRGTSGGDNEQF TRBJ2-1 TRBV2